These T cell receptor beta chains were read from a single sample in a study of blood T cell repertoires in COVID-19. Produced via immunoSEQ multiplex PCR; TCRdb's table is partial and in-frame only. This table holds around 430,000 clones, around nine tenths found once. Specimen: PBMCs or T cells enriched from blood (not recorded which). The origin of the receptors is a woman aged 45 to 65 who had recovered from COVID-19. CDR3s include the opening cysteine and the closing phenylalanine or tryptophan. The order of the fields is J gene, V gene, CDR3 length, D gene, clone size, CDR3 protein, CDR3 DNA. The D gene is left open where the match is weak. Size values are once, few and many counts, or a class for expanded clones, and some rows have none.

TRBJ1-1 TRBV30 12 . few CAWDGENTEAFF TGTGCCTGGGACGGGGAGAACACTGAAGCTTTCTTT
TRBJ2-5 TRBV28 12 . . CASGPLKETQYF TGTGCCAGCGGCCCCTTAAAAGAGACCCAGTACTTC
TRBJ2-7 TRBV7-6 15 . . CASSPGAGATYEQYF TGTGCCAGCAGCCCCGGGGCGGGGGCAACCTACGAGCAGTACTTC
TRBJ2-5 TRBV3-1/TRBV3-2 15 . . CASSQIRGLQETQYF TGTGCCAGCAGCCAGATCCGGGGACTCCAAGAGACCCAGTACTTC
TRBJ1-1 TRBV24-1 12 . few CATGRGSTEAFF TGTGCCACGGGGCGGGGGAGCACTGAAGCTTTCTTT
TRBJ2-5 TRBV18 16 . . CASSPRTGRGQETQYF TGTGCCAGCTCACCCCGGACAGGGAGGGGGCAAGAGACCCAGTACTTC
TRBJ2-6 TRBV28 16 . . CASSLGASGGANVLTF TGTGCCAGCAGCCTAGGGGCGAGTGGTGGGGCCAACGTCCTGACTTTC
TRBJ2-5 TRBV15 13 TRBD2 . CATSVSGKETQYF TGTGCCACCAGCGTTAGCGGGAAAGAGACCCAGTACTTC
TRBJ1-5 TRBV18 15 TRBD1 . CASSPRQGPDQPQHF TGTGCCAGCTCACCCAGACAGGGTCCGGATCAGCCCCAGCATTTT
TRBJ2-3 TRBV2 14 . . CASSRDFGDDTQYF TGTGCCAGCAGCCGGGACTTCGGGGACGATACGCAGTATTTT
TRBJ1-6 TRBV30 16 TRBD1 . CACHPTGSSYNSPLHF TGTGCCTGTCACCCGACAGGGAGCTCCTATAATTCACCCCTCCACTTT
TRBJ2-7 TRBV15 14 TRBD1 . CATSRGQGRYEQYF TGTGCCACCAGCAGAGGACAGGGAAGATACGAGCAGTACTTC
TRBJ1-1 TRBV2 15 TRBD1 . CASSVPGQGYTEAFF TGTGCCAGCAGTGTCCCGGGACAGGGGTACACTGAAGCTTTCTTT
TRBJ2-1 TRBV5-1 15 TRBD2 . CASSLAPGTTNEQFF TGCGCCAGCAGCTTGGCCCCCGGGACTACAAATGAGCAGTTCTTC
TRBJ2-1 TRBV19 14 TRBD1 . CATNDRGPYNEQFF TGTGCCACTAATGACAGGGGTCCCTACAATGAGCAGTTCTTC
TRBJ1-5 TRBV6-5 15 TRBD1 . CASSLLDRVDQPQHF TGTGCCAGCAGCCTACTGGACAGGGTAGATCAGCCCCAGCATTTT
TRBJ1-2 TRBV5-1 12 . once CASSLEERGYTF TGCGCCAGCAGCTTGGAGGAGAGGGGCTACACCTTC
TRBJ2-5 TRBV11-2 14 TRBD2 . CASSSRGGRETQYF TGTGCCAGCAGCTCGCGGGGGGGCCGAGAGACCCAGTACTTC
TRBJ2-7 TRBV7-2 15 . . CASSSGTVGSYEQYF TGTGCCAGCAGCTCCGGGACTGTAGGTTCCTACGAGCAGTACTTC
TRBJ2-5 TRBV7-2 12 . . CASSSYQETQYF TGTGCCAGCAGCAGCTACCAAGAGACCCAGTACTTC
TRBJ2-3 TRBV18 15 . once CASSSFKGGTDTQYF TGTGCCAGCTCCAGCTTCAAGGGGGGCACAGATACGCAGTATTTT
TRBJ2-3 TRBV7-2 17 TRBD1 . CASSLGWIGGLGDTQYF TGTGCCAGCAGCTTAGGTTGGATAGGGGGCTTGGGGGATACGCAGTATTTT
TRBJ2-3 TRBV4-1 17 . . CASSLSAQGLSADTQYF TGCGCCAGCAGTCTCTCCGCGCAGGGGCTGTCTGCAGATACGCAGTATTTT
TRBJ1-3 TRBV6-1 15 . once CASSESGHSGNTIYF TGTGCCAGCAGTGAAAGCGGCCACTCTGGAAACACCATATATTTT
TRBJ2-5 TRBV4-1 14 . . CASSQDPKGVGQYF TGCGCCAGCAGCCAAGATCCAAAGGGGGTTGGCCAGTACTTC
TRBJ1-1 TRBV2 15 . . CASTGFLTLNTEAFF TGTGCCAGCACCGGCTTTTTGACATTGAACACTGAAGCTTTCTTT
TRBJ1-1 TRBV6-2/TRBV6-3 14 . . CASSPTTGVTEAFF TGTGCCAGCAGTCCAACGACAGGAGTAACTGAAGCTTTCTTT
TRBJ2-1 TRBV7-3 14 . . CASSLQGVHNEQFF TGTGCCAGCAGCCTACAGGGAGTTCACAATGAGCAGTTCTTC
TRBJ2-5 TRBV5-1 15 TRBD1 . CASSLGGTGGETQYF TGCGCCAGCAGCTTAGGGGGGACAGGGGGAGAGACCCAGTACTTC
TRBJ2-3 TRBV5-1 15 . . CASSLGAGDTDTQYF TGCGCCAGCAGCTTGGGGGCAGGGGATACAGATACGCAGTATTTT
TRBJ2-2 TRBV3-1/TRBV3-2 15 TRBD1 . CASSQRQGPTGELFF TGTGCCAGCAGCCAGAGACAGGGTCCCACCGGGGAGCTGTTTTTT
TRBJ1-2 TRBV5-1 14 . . CASSLSNRDYGYTF TGCGCCAGCAGCTTGTCGAACAGGGACTATGGCTACACCTTC
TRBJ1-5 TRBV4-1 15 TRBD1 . CASSAFGQGIQPQHF TGCGCCAGCAGCGCATTCGGACAGGGCATTCAGCCCCAGCATTTT
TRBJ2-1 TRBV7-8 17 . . CASSLVGGTGRNNEQFF TGTGCCAGCAGCTTAGTTGGCGGGACCGGTCGAAACAATGAGCAGTTCTTC
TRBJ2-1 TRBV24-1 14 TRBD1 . CATSDSTGDNEQFF TGTGCCACCAGTGATTCAACAGGGGACAATGAGCAGTTCTTC
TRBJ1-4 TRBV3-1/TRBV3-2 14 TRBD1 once CASSQRTGDEKLFF TGTGCCAGCAGCCAACGGACAGGAGATGAAAAACTGTTTTTT
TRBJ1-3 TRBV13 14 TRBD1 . CASSYGQDPHTIYF TGTGCCAGCAGCTACGGACAGGACCCCCACACCATATATTTT
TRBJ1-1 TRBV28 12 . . CASSRLQGEAFF TGTGCCAGCAGCCGACTGCAGGGAGAAGCTTTCTTT
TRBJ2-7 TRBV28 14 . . CASSYTTRRGEQYF TGTGCCAGCAGCTATACGACTCGACGGGGCGAGCAGTACTTC
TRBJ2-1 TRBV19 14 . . CASSIGQKYNEQFF TGTGCCAGTAGTATCGGACAGAAATACAATGAGCAGTTCTTC
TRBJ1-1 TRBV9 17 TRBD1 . CASSAEDRVIWNTEAFF TGTGCCAGCAGCGCCGAGGACAGGGTAATATGGAACACTGAAGCTTTCTTT
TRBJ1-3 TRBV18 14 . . CASSPEGTRFAIYF TGTGCCAGCTCACCCGAGGGCACGCGCTTCGCCATATATTTT
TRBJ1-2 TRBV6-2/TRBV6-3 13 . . CASSYPGTYGYTF TGTGCCAGCAGTTACCCGGGTACCTATGGCTACACCTTC
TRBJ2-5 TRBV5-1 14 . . CASCPWEYQETQYF TGCGCCAGCTGCCCCTGGGAGTACCAAGAGACCCAGTACTTC
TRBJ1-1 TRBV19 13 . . CASSIANYREAFF TGTGCCAGTAGTATAGCGAATTACAGGGAAGCTTTCTTT
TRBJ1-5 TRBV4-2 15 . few CASSQEGQGREPQHF TGTGCCAGCAGCCAAGAGGGGCAGGGAAGGGAGCCCCAGCATTTT
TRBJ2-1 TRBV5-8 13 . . CASSLTGNNEQFF TGTGCCAGCAGCTTAACAGGGAACAATGAGCAGTTCTTC